Following are 18 T cell receptor beta chains from one sample sequenced in a study of OX40 agonist ivuxolimab in advanced cancers. Sequenced by immunoSEQ multiplex PCR; TCRdb stores in-frame clones only, minus some. The top ten hold around 2.7% of the sample, which has around 69,000 clones, about 91% seen once. The material was CD4+ or CD8+ T cells sorted from blood, obtained in a trial of the OX40 agonist ivuxolimab. The receptors derive from an adult with an advanced solid tumor such as melanoma, head and neck, liver or kidney cancer.

The V gene is TRBV28, the J gene TRBJ2-3, with 7 bases identical to TRBD2. The CDR3 runs to 17 residues. The trim removed 4 bases at V and 1 base at J, leaving 11 bases unmatched. Germline V gene sequence: CDR1 MDHEN, CDR2 SYDVKM. The CDR3 DNA follows: TGTGCCAGCAGTTCACAAACTAGCGCCACCGGCACAGATACGCAGTATTTT. Its translation is CASSSQTSATGTDTQYF.

The gene calls are TRBV9 and TRBJ1-3; D might be TRBD1 (6 bases). V was clipped by 1 base and J by 0 bases, with 11 bases between them. The CDR3 contains 16 residues. The germline gives CDR1 SGDLS, CDR2 YYNGEE. CDR3 sequence reads: CASSVRQDPSGNTIYF. CDR3 coding DNA: TGTGCCAGCAGCGTACGACAGGACCCCTCTGGAAACACCATATATTTT.

The J gene is TRBJ2-3, the V gene TRBV6-6; no reliable D call. This CDR3 has 13 residues. The germline gives CDR1 MNHNY, CDR2 SVGAGI (reference sequence). Deletions cut 2 bases from V and 2 bases from J, with 5 bases between. The CDR3 DNA is TGTGCCAGCAGTTACACCACCACAGATACGCAGTATTTT. It translates to CASSYTTTDTQYF.

V usage is TRBV13 and J usage is TRBJ2-7; 9 bases map to TRBD1. The germline V gene has CDR1 PRHDT and CDR2 FYEKMQ (reference sequence). V lost 3 bases, J lost 7 bases, and 10 bases stayed unmatched. The CDR3 consists of 15 residues. Here the CDR3 DNA reads TGTGCCAGCAGCTTCCTGGGACAGGGCACACGTGAGCAGTACTTC. It encodes CASSFLGQGTREQYF. The full variable domain, completed using reference TRBV13 and TRBJ2-7, is AAGVIQSPRHLIKEKRETATLKCYPIPRHDTVYWYQQGPGQDPQFLISFYEKMQSDKGSIPDRFSAQQFSDYHSELNMSSLELGDSALYFCASSFLGQGTREQYFGPGTRLTVT.

In regard to this clone: A read error may produce the germline difference seen at one junction end. This rearrangement joins TRBV18 to TRBJ1-2; 8 bases match TRBD1. This CDR3 has 15 residues. The V gene's germline CDR1 is KGHSH and CDR2 LQKENI. The CDR3 DNA is TGTGCCAGCTCACCCGCCGTGACAGGGGCTGGGAGCCCGTCCTTC. As protein: CASSPAVTGAGSPSF.

V gene TRBV28 combines with J gene TRBJ2-1; D not certain. The germline CDR1 and CDR2 sequences are MDHEN and SYDVKM. V was pared by 4 bases and J by 4 bases, with 8 bases between. The CDR3 sequence is 13 residues long. CDR3 coding DNA: TGTGCCAGCAGTTCACTAATTTACAATGAGCAGTTCTTC. It encodes CASSSLIYNEQFF.

The count of this clone is one. V and J are TRBV5-1 and TRBJ2-5; D is uncertain. Deletions cut 0 bases from V and 4 bases from J, with 1 base between. The germline V gene encodes CDR1 SGHRS and CDR2 YFSETQ. The CDR3 covers 11 residues. The CDR3 DNA reads as TGCGCCAGCAGCTTGGCAGAGACCCAGTACTTC. Its translation is CASSLAETQYF.

The chain is built from TRBV10-3 and TRBJ1-1, with D possibly TRBD1 on 6 matching bases. The ends were cut back, 6 bases at V and 1 base at J, with 12 bases in the middle. Germline-derived CDR1 and CDR2 are ENHRY and SYGVKD. CDR3 length: 14 residues. CDR3 loop: CAISPGQTNTEAFF. In DNA form, the CDR3 reads TGTGCCATCAGCCCGGGACAAACGAACACTGAAGCTTTCTTT.

The rearrangement uses TRBV19 and TRBJ1-5; TRBD1 might be the D (5 bases). V dropped 6 bases and J dropped 6 bases, with 21 bases sitting between them. Germline V lookup: CDR1 LNHDA, CDR2 SQIVND (reference sequence). This CDR3 contains 16 residues. The CDR3 loop reads CASSTRGAGWGQPQHF. CDR3 coding DNA: TGTGCCAGTAGCACCCGGGGCGCTGGGTGGGGTCAGCCCCAGCATTTT.

This rearrangement joins TRBV19 to TRBJ1-2; D possibly corresponds to TRBD1 (6 bases). V was clipped by 3 bases and J by 0 bases, with 8 bases between them. Germline V gene lookup returns CDR1 LNHDA and CDR2 SQIVND (reference sequence). The CDR3 is 14 amino acids. The CDR3 region is CASSIPGANYGYTF. In nucleotides, the CDR3 is TGTGCCAGTAGTATCCCAGGGGCTAACTATGGCTACACCTTC.

Of note for this clone: Germline is not matched at one junction end, which may reflect a read error. At the DNA level, this CDR3 is encoded by other sequences in the same sample as well. The J gene is TRBJ2-3, the V gene TRBV28; D is unclear. The V gene's germline CDR1 is MDHEN and CDR2 SYDVKM. The CDR3 is made up of 14 amino acids. The chain's CDR3 is CASSPSKAASDPRF. DNA for the CDR3: TGTGCCAGCAGTCCTTCTAAGGCAGCCTCAGATCCCCGATTT.

This clone showed up just once. The V gene is TRBV11-2, the J gene TRBJ2-1; 9 bases agree with TRBD2. The length of the CDR3 is 15 residues. Germline trimming cut 5 bases from V and 7 bases from J; bases unmatched to any gene: 9. Germline V gene data show CDR1 as SGHAT and CDR2 as FQNNGV. The CDR3 sequence: CASSGVGTSRNEQFF. CDR3 coding DNA: TGTGCCAGCAGCGGAGTAGGGACTAGCCGTAATGAGCAGTTCTTC.

V gene TRBV7-6 combines with J gene TRBJ2-7; D tentatively fits TRBD1 or TRBD2 (5 bases each). Germline CDR1 and CDR2: SGHVS and FNYEAQ. V lost 5 bases to trimming and J lost 2 bases, with 16 bases between them. The CDR3 has 15 amino acids. For the CDR3, the DNA is TGTGCCAGCAGCCCCGGGGCTGAGCAGGCCTACGAGCAGTACTTC. It encodes CASSPGAEQAYEQYF.

This sequence joins TRBV5-1 and TRBJ1-1, with 9 nucleotides matching TRBD1. The CDR3 has 15 residues. V was clipped by 2 bases and J by 5 bases; unmatched bases: 7. In germline, CDR1 is SGHRS, CDR2 YFSETQ. The CDR3 sequence is CASSFDGQGRTEAFF. CDR3 sequence (DNA): TGCGCCAGCAGCTTCGACGGACAGGGGCGGACTGAAGCTTTCTTT.

The chain is built from TRBV9 and TRBJ2-5, with 7 bases aligning to TRBD2. Germline V CDR1 and CDR2: SGDLS, YYNGEE. Germline trimming cut 0 bases from V and 1 base from J; bases unmatched to any gene: 3. The CDR3 length is 15 residues. CDR3 amino acids: CASSVVSGVQETQYF. CDR3 sequence (DNA): TGTGCCAGCAGCGTAGTCAGCGGGGTCCAAGAGACCCAGTACTTC.

The chain is built from TRBV2 and TRBJ2-5, with TRBD1 matching over 9 bases. The DNA matches TRBJ2-7 better at its end, which makes the J call doubtful. Germline V gene sequence: CDR1 SNHLY, CDR2 FYNNEI. This CDR3 comprises 16 residues. CDR3 DNA sequence: TGTGCCAGCAGTGACCAGGGGACAGGGCTCTCCTACGAGCAGTACTTC. The encoded protein is CASSDQGTGLSYEQYF.

The chain joins TRBV7-8 to TRBJ2-2; D assignment may be TRBD1 or TRBD2 (5 bases each). There are 15 residues in the CDR3. Germline CDR1 and CDR2: SGHVS and FQNEAQ. Trimming took 4 bases from V and 4 from J, leaving 13 bases between them. The DNA of the CDR3 is TGTGCCAGCAGCTCAGGGACCCCCAGCACCGGGGAGCTGTTTTTT. It encodes CASSSGTPSTGELFF.

CDR3 sequence: CASSVGHGSEQYF. The CDR3 DNA reads as TGTGCCAGCAGCGTAGGACATGGATCCGAGCAGTACTTC. The chain links TRBV9 to TRBJ2-7; no clear D. This CDR3 region has 13 residues. Germline V CDR1 and CDR2: SGDLS, YYNGEE. V shed 0 bases and J shed 6 bases, with 10 bases lying between them.